This T cell receptor (beta chain) appears in the sequencing data of a study of cytomegalovirus exposure and HLA in healthy donors. General study findings and limits: The number of N-insertions in an Asian-associated ancestry cluster was reportedly below the roughly 620-donor mean in a later analysis. Several top significant clusters appeared, in a later analysis, to be linked to common viral pathogens. Equally common other TCR beta chains were less clonally expanded than HLA-associated ones, a later analysis found.

The CDR3 has 16 residues. The germline CDR1 and CDR2 sequences are MNHEY and SMNVEV (reference sequence). With 5 bases clipped from V and 8 bases from J, the junction kept 11 bases outside the gene matches. Researchers ran the PCR with 60 Vbeta and 13 Jbeta primers. Using immunoSEQ multiplex PCR, the repertoire was profiled, and TCRdb retains in-frame clones only, with some absent. The table shows under 45,000 clones, with 77% occurring only once. As concerns this clone: What it binds is unknown.

The sequenced sample was PBMCs. This clonotype originated in a man aged 25 to 45 in good health and CMV-seronegative. The chain uses TRBV27 and TRBJ1-6; TRBD1 agrees at 8 bases. The CDR3 region is CASSLTTGTGHSPLHF. For the CDR3, the DNA is TGTGCCAGCAGTCTAACAACCGGGACAGGCCATTCACCCCTCCACTTT.